There are many counts of the clone carrying this T cell receptor beta chain. Four subsets defined by CD45RA and CD27 were sorted after CD3, CD4, CD8 and live/dead staining. V was cut by 1 base and J by 3 bases, with 13 bases left in between. The CDR3 runs to 14 residues. Germline CDR1 SQVTM, CDR2 ANQGSEA. This sample was taken from a study of naive and memory T cell subsets. Both TRBC1 and TRBC2 were covered by a beta constant-region primer of two equimolar oligonucleotides. The ligated cDNA underwent four PCR rounds using SP2 and nested alpha and beta constant-region primers. Ligation attached a single-stranded oligonucleotide with a 12-nucleotide UMI and the SP2 primer to the cDNA 3' end. TCRdb re-called the UMI-ligation and nested PCR reads with MiXCR, one entry per CDR3 protein. The table records 95,000 to 150,000 distinct CDR3 sequences, 36% of them present only once.

The chain employs TRBV29-1 and TRBJ2-7, with D tentatively TRBD2 (6 bases). Sequencing was carried out using central memory CD4+ T cells from blood. The receptor was derived from a human donor in good health. CDR3 loop: CSVEGSGGNYEQYF. As DNA, the CDR3 is TGCAGCGTTGAAGGGTCCGGGGGTAACTACGAGCAGTACTTC.